This T cell receptor (beta chain) derives from a study of T cell responses to AZD1222 COVID-19 vaccine. In germline, CDR1 is MDHEN, CDR2 SYDVKM. This CDR3 comprises 15 residues. Trimming shortened V by 5 bases and J by 8 bases, and 21 bases separated the two germline ends. Concerning this clone: Its target is unknown.

Only in-frame clones appear in the TCRdb table, and some are missing; sequencing was by immunoSEQ multiplex PCR. The repertoire includes approximately 150,000 clones, around 92% of them detected once, and 2.5% to 3.5% sits in the top ten. The study, taken as a whole, reports: Donors, mostly white British, included more females; clonal diversity was possibly underestimated. Spike-specific TCR breadth and depth were elevated following two AZD1222 doses. Only after the peak T cell response were repertoires sampled. With dominance at 160-218 and 743-854, vaccine-associated CD4 TCRs spanned spike.

The chain combines TRBV28 with TRBJ1-2; D is perhaps TRBD1 (5 bases). The receptor was derived from an adult in good health. This sample comprised peripheral blood, obtained on day 0 of AZD1222 vaccination. The chain's CDR3 is CASSLLTGTPGGYTF. In nucleotides, the CDR3 is TGTGCCAGCAGTCTCTTAACCGGGACTCCTGGGGGCTACACCTTC.